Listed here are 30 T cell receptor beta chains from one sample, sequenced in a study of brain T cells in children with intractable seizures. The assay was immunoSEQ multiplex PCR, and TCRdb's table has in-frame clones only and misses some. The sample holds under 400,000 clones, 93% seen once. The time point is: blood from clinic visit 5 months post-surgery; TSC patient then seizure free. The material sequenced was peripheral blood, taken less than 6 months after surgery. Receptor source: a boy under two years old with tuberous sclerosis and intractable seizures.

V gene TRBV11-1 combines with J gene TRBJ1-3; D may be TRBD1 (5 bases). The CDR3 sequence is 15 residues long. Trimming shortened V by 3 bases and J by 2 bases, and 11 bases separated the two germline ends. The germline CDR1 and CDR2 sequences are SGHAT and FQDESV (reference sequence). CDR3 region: CASSFRGFTGNTIYF. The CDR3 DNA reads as TGTGCCAGCAGCTTTCGGGGGTTTACTGGAAACACCATATATTTT.

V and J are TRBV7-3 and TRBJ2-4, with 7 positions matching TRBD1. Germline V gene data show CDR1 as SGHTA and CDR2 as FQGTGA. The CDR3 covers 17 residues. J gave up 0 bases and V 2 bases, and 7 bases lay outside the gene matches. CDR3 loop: CASSLLKGAIAKNIQYF. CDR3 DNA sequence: TGTGCCAGCAGCTTACTGAAGGGGGCTATAGCCAAAAACATTCAGTACTTC. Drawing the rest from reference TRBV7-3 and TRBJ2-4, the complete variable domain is GAGVSQTPSNKVTEKGKYVELRCDPISGHTALYWYRQSLGQGPEFLIYFQGTGAADDSGLPNDRFFAVRPEGSVSTLKIQRTERGDSAVYLCASSLLKGAIAKNIQYFGAGTRLSVL.

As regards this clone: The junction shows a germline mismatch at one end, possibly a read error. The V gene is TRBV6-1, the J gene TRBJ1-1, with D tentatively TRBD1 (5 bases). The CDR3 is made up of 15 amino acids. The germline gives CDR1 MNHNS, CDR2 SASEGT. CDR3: CASSEGPGWNTEAFF. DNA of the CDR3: TGTGCCAGCAGCGAAGGCCCAGGGTGGAACACTGAAGCTTTCTTT.

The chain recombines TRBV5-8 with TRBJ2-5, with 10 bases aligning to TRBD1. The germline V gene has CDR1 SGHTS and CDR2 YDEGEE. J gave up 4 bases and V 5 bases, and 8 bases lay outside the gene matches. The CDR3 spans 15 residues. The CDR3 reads CASRTGTGVLETQYF. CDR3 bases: TGTGCCAGCAGAACCGGGACAGGGGTATTAGAGACCCAGTACTTC.

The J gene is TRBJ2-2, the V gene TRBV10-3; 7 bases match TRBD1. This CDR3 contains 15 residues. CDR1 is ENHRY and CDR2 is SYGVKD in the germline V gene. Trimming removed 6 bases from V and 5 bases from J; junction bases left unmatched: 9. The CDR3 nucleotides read TGTGCCATCAGGGGGACAGATCGGAGGACCGGGGAGCTGTTTTTT. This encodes CAIRGTDRRTGELFF.

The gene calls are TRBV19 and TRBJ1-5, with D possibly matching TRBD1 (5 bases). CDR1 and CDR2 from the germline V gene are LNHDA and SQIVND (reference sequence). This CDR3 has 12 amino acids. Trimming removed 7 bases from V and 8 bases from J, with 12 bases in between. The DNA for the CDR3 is TGTGCCAGTACCCGAGGCAGGGAGCCCCAGCATTTT. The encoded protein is CASTRGREPQHF.

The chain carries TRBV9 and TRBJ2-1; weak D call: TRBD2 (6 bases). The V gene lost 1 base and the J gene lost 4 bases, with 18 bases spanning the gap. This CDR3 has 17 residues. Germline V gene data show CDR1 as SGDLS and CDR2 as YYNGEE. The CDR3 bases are TGTGCCAGCAGCGTAAACATTGAGGGGACTCGTTACAATGAGCAGTTCTTC. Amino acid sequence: CASSVNIEGTRYNEQFF.

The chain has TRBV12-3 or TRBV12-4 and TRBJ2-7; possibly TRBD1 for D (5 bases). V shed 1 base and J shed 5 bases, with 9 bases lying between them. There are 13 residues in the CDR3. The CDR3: CASSLVGADEQYF. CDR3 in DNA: TGTGCCAGCAGTTTAGTTGGGGCAGACGAGCAGTACTTC.

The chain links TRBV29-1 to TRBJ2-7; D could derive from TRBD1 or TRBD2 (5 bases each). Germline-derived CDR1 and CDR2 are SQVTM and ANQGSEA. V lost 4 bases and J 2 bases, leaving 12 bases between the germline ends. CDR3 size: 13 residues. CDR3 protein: CSVGGTDTYEQYF. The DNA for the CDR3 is TGCAGCGTTGGGGGGACGGACACCTACGAGCAGTACTTC.

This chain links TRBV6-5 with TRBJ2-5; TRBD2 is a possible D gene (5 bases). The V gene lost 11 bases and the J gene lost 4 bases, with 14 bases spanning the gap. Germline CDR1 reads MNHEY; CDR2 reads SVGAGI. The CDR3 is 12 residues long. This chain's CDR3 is CAGALEAETQYF. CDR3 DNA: TGTGCCGGTGCACTAGAAGCAGAGACCCAGTACTTC.

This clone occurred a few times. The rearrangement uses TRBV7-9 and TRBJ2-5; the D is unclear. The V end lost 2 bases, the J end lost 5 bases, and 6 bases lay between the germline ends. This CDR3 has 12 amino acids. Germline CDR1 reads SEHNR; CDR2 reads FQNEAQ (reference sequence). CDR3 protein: CASSLLEETQYF. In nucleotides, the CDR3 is TGTGCCAGCAGCTTACTTGAGGAGACCCAGTACTTC.

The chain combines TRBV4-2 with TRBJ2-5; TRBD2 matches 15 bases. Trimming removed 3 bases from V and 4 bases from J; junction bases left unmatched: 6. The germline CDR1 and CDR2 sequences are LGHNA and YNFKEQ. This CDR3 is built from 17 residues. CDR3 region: CASSHGLAGGRGETQYF. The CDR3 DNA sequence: TGTGCCAGCAGCCACGGACTAGCGGGGGGGAGGGGAGAGACCCAGTACTTC.

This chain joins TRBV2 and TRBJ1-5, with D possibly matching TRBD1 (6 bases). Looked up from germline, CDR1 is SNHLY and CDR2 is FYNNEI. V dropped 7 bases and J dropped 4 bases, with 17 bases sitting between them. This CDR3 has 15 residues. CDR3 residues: CASIETAGANQPQHF. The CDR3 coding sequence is TGTGCCAGCATCGAAACGGCAGGGGCTAATCAGCCCCAGCATTTT.

Here the CDR3 DNA reads TGTGCCAGCAGGCCAGGGGGCGTTCGGTACGAGCAGTACTTC. It yields the protein CASRPGGVRYEQYF. V is TRBV6-5 and J is TRBJ2-7; 8 nucleotides match TRBD1. Germline CDR1 reads MNHEY; CDR2 reads SVGAGI. V was clipped by 6 bases and J by 4 bases; unmatched bases: 8. The CDR3 totals 14 residues.

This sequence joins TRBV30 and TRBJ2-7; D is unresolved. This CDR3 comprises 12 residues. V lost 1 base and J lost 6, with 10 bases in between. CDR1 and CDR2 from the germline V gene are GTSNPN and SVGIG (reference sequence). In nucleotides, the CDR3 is TGTGCCTGGAGTGCACCCGGATCCGAGCAGTACTTC. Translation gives CAWSAPGSEQYF.

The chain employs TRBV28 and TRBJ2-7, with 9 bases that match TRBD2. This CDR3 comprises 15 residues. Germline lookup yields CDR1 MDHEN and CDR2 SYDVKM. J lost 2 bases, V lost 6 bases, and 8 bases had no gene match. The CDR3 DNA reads TGTGCCAGCAGCTCGGAGCGGGGGGTAACCTACGAGCAGTACTTC. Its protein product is CASSSERGVTYEQYF.

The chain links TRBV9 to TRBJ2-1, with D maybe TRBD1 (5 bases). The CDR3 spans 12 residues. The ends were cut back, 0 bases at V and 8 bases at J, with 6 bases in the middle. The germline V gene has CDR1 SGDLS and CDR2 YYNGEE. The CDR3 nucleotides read TGTGCCAGCAGCGTAGTAGGGGATGAGCAGTTCTTC. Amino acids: CASSVVGDEQFF.

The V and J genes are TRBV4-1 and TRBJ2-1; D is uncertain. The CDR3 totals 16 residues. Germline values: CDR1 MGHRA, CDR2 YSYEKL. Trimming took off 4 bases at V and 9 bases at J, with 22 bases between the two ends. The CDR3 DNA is TGCGCCAGCAGCCTTACGGCGACGGCTCGGGTGAGTGAGCAGTTCTTC. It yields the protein CASSLTATARVSEQFF.

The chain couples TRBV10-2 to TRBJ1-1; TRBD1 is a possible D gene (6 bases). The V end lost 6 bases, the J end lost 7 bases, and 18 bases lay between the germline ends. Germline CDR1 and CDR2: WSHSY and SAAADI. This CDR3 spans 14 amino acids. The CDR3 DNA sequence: TGCGCCAGCAGCCAGGACAGCCGGCGGGGTGAAGCTTTCTTT. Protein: CASSQDSRRGEAFF.

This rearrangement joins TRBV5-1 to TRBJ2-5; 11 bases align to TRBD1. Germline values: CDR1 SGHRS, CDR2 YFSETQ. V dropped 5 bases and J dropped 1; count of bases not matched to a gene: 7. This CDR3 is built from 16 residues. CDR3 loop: CASSTGGTGGQETQYF. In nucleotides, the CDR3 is TGCGCCAGCAGTACAGGGGGGACAGGGGGCCAAGAGACCCAGTACTTC. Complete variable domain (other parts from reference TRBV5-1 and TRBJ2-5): KAGVTQTPRYLIKTRGQQVTLSCSPISGHRSVSWYQQTPGQGLQFLFEYFSETQRNKGNFPGRFSGRQFSNSRSEMNVSTLELGDSALYLCASSTGGTGGQETQYFGPGTRLLVL.

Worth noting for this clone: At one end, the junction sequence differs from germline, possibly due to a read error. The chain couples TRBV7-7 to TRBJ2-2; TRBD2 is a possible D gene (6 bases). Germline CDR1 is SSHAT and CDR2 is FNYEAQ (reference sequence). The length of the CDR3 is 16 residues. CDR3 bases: TGTGCTAGCAGCTTAGCGGCCGGGGTGAACACCGGGGAGCTGTTTTTT. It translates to CASSLAAGVNTGELFF.

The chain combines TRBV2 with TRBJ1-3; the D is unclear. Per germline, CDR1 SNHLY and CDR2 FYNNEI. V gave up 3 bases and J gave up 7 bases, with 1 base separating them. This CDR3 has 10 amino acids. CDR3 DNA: TGTGCCAGCAGTGAGAACACCATATATTTT. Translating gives CASSENTIYF.

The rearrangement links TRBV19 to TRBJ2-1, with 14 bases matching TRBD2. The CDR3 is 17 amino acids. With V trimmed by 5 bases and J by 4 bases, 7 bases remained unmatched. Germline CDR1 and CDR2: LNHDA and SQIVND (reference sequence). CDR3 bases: TGTGCCAGTAGTCCCCGACTAGCGGGAGGGCCTTACAATGAGCAGTTCTTC. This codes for CASSPRLAGGPYNEQFF.

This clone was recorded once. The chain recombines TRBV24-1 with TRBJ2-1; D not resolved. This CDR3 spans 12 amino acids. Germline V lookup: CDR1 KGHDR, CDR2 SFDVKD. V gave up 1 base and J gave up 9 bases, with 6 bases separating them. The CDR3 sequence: CATSDFEPEQFF. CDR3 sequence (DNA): TGTGCCACCAGTGATTTTGAACCTGAGCAGTTCTTC.

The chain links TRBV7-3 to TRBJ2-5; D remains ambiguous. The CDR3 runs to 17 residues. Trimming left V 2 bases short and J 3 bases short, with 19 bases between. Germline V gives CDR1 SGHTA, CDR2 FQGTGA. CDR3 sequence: CASSLFEGRYGEETQYF. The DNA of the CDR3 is TGTGCCAGCAGCTTATTCGAAGGTAGGTATGGGGAAGAGACCCAGTACTTC.

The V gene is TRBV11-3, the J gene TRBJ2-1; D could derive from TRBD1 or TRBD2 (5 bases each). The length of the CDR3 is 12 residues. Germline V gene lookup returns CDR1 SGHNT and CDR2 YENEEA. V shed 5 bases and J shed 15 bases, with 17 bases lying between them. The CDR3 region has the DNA TGTGCCAGCAGCCTGGGACCCCTCACCCCGTTCTTC. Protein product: CASSLGPLTPFF.

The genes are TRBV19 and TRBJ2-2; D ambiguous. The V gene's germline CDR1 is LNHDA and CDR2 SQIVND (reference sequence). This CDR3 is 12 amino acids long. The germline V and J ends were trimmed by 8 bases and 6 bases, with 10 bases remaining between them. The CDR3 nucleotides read TGTGCCAGTGGTGACTGGGCCGGGGAGCTGTTTTTT. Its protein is CASGDWAGELFF.

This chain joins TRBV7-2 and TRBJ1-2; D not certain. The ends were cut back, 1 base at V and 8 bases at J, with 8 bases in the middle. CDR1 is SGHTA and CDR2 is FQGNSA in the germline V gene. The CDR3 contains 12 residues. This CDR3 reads CASSLDLGGYTF. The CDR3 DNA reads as TGTGCCAGCAGCTTAGACCTAGGGGGCTACACCTTC.

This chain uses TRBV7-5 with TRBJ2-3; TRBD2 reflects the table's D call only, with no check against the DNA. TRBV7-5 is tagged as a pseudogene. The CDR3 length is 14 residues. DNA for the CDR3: TGTGCCAGAAGCTTTACGGGAGGCCTGGATACGCAGTATTTT. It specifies CARSFTGGLDTQYF.

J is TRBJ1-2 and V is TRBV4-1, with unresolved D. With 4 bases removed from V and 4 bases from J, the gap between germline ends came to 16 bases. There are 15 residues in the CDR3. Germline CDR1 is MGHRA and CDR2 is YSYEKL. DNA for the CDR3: TGCGCCAGCAGCCTATACTTTCCGGACGTCTATGGCTACACCTTC. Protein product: CASSLYFPDVYGYTF.